This T cell receptor (beta chain) was captured in a study of cytomegalovirus exposure and HLA in healthy donors. For the study at large: The approximately 120 validation repertoires and the roughly 670 first-cohort repertoires shared a platform, a later analysis reported.

Study-wide results and limits: There were a few CMV-associated chains whose specificity for CMV antigens was confirmed in vitro. Some TCR beta chains (approximately 180 of them) were listed as cytomegalovirus-associated. For cytomegalovirus status, the classifier reportedly gave diagnoses with high specificity and sensitivity.

Sequenced by immunoSEQ multiplex PCR; TCRdb stores in-frame clones only, minus some. The table records about 130,000 clones, roughly nine tenths of them present only once. With 6 bases clipped from V and 5 bases from J, the junction kept 8 bases outside the gene matches. This CDR3 has 14 residues. From germline, CDR1 is SGDLS and CDR2 YYNGEE. Concerning this clone itself: Its specificity is unknown.

The chain joins TRBV9 to TRBJ2-5, with 9 nucleotides matching TRBD1. The material sequenced was PBMCs. This clonotype originated in a woman between 18 and 29 years old in good health and CMV-seronegative. The CDR3 DNA reads as TGTGCCAGCAACGAACAGGGGGCGGGGGAGACCCAGTACTTC. Amino acids: CASNEQGAGETQYF.